Presented here are 30 T cell receptor beta chains from one specimen sequenced in a study of blood T cell repertoires in COVID-19. The method was immunoSEQ multiplex PCR; TCRdb's version includes in-frame clones alone and lacks a portion of them. The table records about 380,000 clones, more than 65% of them present only once. Sequenced sample: peripheral blood. These receptors were collected from a human donor with acute or convalescent COVID-19. The donor label of this sample is uncertain.

Comment on this clone: Distinct nucleotide sequences in the sample also encode this CDR3. This CDR3 is CASSQERQGTQYF. CDR3 DNA: TGTGCCAGCAGCCAAGAAAGGCAGGGTACGCAGTATTTT. The rearrangement links TRBV3-1 (or the pseudogene TRBV3-2) to TRBJ2-3, with a weak D call TRBD1 (5 bases). The CDR3 is made up of 13 amino acids. From germline, CDR1 is LGHDT and CDR2 YNNKEL (reference sequence). Trimming stripped 0 bases from V and 8 bases from J, with 9 bases between.

This clone appeared once. The V and J genes are TRBV3-1 (or the pseudogene TRBV3-2) and TRBJ1-5, with TRBD1 as a possible D gene (5 bases). Germline CDR1 LGHDT, CDR2 YNNKEL (reference sequence). V lost 3 bases, J lost 5 bases, and 5 bases lay in between. CDR3 length: 12 amino acids. The CDR3 sequence is CASSQGHQPQHF. The CDR3 DNA reads as TGTGCCAGCAGCCAGGGGCATCAGCCCCAGCATTTT.

This clone was seen a few times. The rearrangement links TRBV18 to TRBJ1-2; D ambiguous. The CDR3 contains 14 residues. V lost 3 bases and J lost 2, with 10 bases in between. CDR1 and CDR2 from the germline V gene are KGHSH and LQKENI. CDR3: CASSPLRENYGYTF. In DNA, the CDR3 is TGTGCCAGCTCACCTCTGCGGGAAAACTATGGCTACACCTTC. Complete variable domain (other parts from reference TRBV18 and TRBJ1-2): NAGVMQNPRHLVRRRGQEARLRCSPMKGHSHVYWYRQLPEEGLKFMVYLQKENIIDESGMPKERFSAEFPKEGPSILRIQQVVRGDSAAYFCASSPLRENYGYTFGSGTRLTVV.

V and J are TRBV2 and TRBJ1-6, with TRBD1 identical over 9 bases. The CDR3 runs 15 residues. V trimming: 3 bases; J trimming: 7 bases; junction bases outside the gene matches: 4. CDR1 is SNHLY, CDR2 FYNNEI, per germline. This chain's CDR3 is CASSEGQGGNSPLHF. The CDR3 region has the DNA TGTGCCAGCAGTGAGGGACAGGGAGGAAATTCACCCCTCCACTTT.

This chain connects TRBV3-1 (or the pseudogene TRBV3-2) to TRBJ2-3; the match to TRBD2 covers 9 bases. Germline V CDR1 and CDR2: LGHDT, YNNKEL (reference sequence). J gave up 2 bases and V 6 bases, and 6 bases lay outside the gene matches. This CDR3 has 15 amino acids. CDR3 residues: CASRQTSGFTDTQYF. The CDR3 DNA follows: TGTGCCAGCAGACAAACTAGCGGGTTCACAGATACGCAGTATTTT.

This sequence joins TRBV18 and TRBJ2-2; unclear D gene. The CDR3 extends over 13 amino acids. CDR1 is KGHSH, CDR2 LQKENI, per germline. Trimming shortened V by 2 bases and J by 4 bases, and 5 bases separated the two germline ends. CDR3 sequence (DNA): TGTGCCAGCTCACCAATACTCACCGGGGAGCTGTTTTTT. Its translation is CASSPILTGELFF.

The chain links TRBV9 to TRBJ1-5, with D perhaps matching TRBD1 (6 bases). This CDR3 has 13 residues. The V gene's germline CDR1 is SGDLS and CDR2 YYNGEE. V was cut by 4 bases and J by 10 bases, with 15 bases left in between. The CDR3 DNA sequence: TGTGCCAGCAGCAAGCAGGGGCGGAGCCCCCAGCATTTT. It yields the protein CASSKQGRSPQHF. The complete variable domain, with remaining parts taken from reference TRBV9 and TRBJ1-5, reads DSGVTQTPKHLITATGQRVTLRCSPRSGDLSVYWYQQSLDQGLQFLIQYYNGEERAKGNILERFSAQQFPDLHSELNLSSLELGDSALYFCASSKQGRSPQHFGDGTRLSIL.

The rearrangement uses TRBV6-1 and TRBJ2-1, with D perhaps matching TRBD2 (6 bases). Germline CDR1 is MNHNS and CDR2 is SASEGT. Trimming pared 0 bases from V and 1 base from J, leaving 13 bases between. This CDR3 contains 17 residues. This CDR3 is CASSEAYRGASYNEQFF. The CDR3 DNA follows: TGTGCCAGCAGTGAAGCCTACCGCGGGGCTTCCTACAATGAGCAGTTCTTC.

V and J are TRBV5-5 and TRBJ2-3; D unresolved. The CDR3 has 14 amino acids. The germline CDR1 and CDR2 sequences are SGHKS and YYEKEE (reference sequence). V lost 1 base to trimming and J lost 2 bases, with 8 bases between them. The CDR3 is CASSLPQATDTQYF. As DNA, the CDR3 is TGTGCCAGCAGCTTGCCCCAGGCCACAGATACGCAGTATTTT. The full variable domain, in which reference TRBV5-5 and TRBJ2-3 provide the parts outside the CDR3, is DAGVTQSPTHLIKTRGQQVTLRCSPISGHKSVSWYQQVLGQGPQFIFQYYEKEERGRGNFPDRFSARQFPNYSSELNVNALLLGDSALYLCASSLPQATDTQYFGPGTRLTVL.

This clone appeared a single time. The chain has TRBV27 and TRBJ1-4; 8 nucleotides line up with TRBD1. V gave up 6 bases and J gave up 7 bases; unmatched junction bases: 7. Per germline, CDR1 MNHEY and CDR2 SMNVEV (reference sequence). The CDR3 is made up of 14 amino acids. The CDR3 spells CASRRQGNFEKLFF. CDR3 bases: TGTGCCAGCAGGAGACAGGGGAACTTTGAAAAACTGTTTTTT.

V and J are TRBV7-9 and TRBJ1-2; tentative D call: TRBD1 (6 bases). The CDR3 runs 15 residues. The germline CDR1 and CDR2 sequences are SEHNR and FQNEAQ (reference sequence). Trimming removed 1 base at V and 4 bases at J, with 13 bases between. In DNA form, the CDR3 reads TGTGCCAGCAGCTTAGGACAGGCCACCGGCTATGGCTACACCTTC. This sequence encodes CASSLGQATGYGYTF.

This chain uses TRBV27 with TRBJ1-1, with 7 bases identical to TRBD1. Trimming at V came to 6 bases and at J to 0 bases, leaving 10 bases not matched to a gene. This CDR3 region has 16 residues. Germline CDR1 reads MNHEY; CDR2 reads SMNVEV (reference sequence). The CDR3 region is CASSQGWGQLNTEAFF. In DNA, the CDR3 is TGTGCCAGCAGCCAAGGGTGGGGACAGCTGAACACTGAAGCTTTCTTT.

The chain employs TRBV7-9 and TRBJ1-4; TRBD1 matches at 10 bases. The germline V gene has CDR1 SEHNR and CDR2 FQNEAQ (reference sequence). Trimming at V came to 7 bases and at J to 8 bases, leaving 13 bases not matched to a gene. This CDR3 has 16 residues. DNA of the CDR3: TGTGCCAGCACCCCAAGTTGGGACAGGGGAGGAGAAAAACTGTTTTTT. Translated, it gives CASTPSWDRGGEKLFF. The full variable domain, completed using reference TRBV7-9 and TRBJ1-4, is DTGVSQNPRHKITKRGQNVTFRCDPISEHNRLYWYRQTLGQGPEFLTYFQNEAQLEKSRLLSDRFSAERPKGSFSTLEIQRTEQGDSAMYLCASTPSWDRGGEKLFFGSGTQLSVL.

The chain is built from TRBV18 and TRBJ2-1; D may be TRBD1 (6 bases). Looked up from germline, CDR1 is KGHSH and CDR2 is LQKENI. The V and J ends lost 3 bases and 5 bases respectively, with 11 bases between them. There are 14 residues in the CDR3. The CDR3 loop reads CASSPSWTDNEQFF. CDR3 DNA: TGTGCCAGCTCACCTTCTTGGACAGACAATGAGCAGTTCTTC.

Only a few counts were recorded for this clone. The chain is built from TRBV2 and TRBJ1-4, with D possibly TRBD1 on 5 matching bases. The CDR3 covers 14 residues. CDR1 and CDR2 (germline): SNHLY, FYNNEI. The V end lost 7 bases, the J end lost 10 bases, and 19 bases lay between the germline ends. DNA of the CDR3: TGTGCCAGCACCCCGGGACGGCGGGAGAGAAAACTGTTTTTT. It translates to CASTPGRRERKLFF.

This sequence joins TRBV29-1 and TRBJ1-2, with D perhaps matching TRBD1 (5 bases). This CDR3 is built from 13 residues. CDR1 is SQVTM and CDR2 is ANQGSEA in the germline V gene. The V end was cut by 5 bases, the J end by 6 bases, with 16 bases between. The CDR3 here is CSVRVPGLDGYTF. The CDR3 nucleotides are TGCAGCGTTCGAGTCCCAGGGTTGGATGGCTACACCTTC.

The rearrangement links TRBV4-1 to TRBJ1-6; TRBD1 matches at 8 bases. The CDR3 is made up of 16 amino acids. The germline V gene has CDR1 MGHRA and CDR2 YSYEKL. J was trimmed by 3 bases and V by 3 bases; bases with no gene match: 4. The CDR3 region has the DNA TGCGCCAGCAGCCATGAGGACAGGGACTATAATTCACCCCTCCACTTT. Translated, it gives CASSHEDRDYNSPLHF.

This chain links TRBV6-6 with TRBJ1-1; weak D call: TRBD1 (5 bases). The CDR3 is 13 amino acids. Germline assignment: CDR1 MNHNY and CDR2 SVGAGI (reference sequence). The germline V and J ends were trimmed by 2 bases and 5 bases, with 9 bases remaining between them. CDR3 coding DNA: TGTGCCAGCAGTTACCCGACAGAGACTGAAGCTTTCTTT. This codes for CASSYPTETEAFF.

The J gene is TRBJ2-7, the V gene TRBV25-1, with D tentatively TRBD2 (5 bases). V lost 6 bases, J lost 2 bases, and 14 bases lay in between. The CDR3 runs to 14 residues. Germline lookup yields CDR1 MGHDK and CDR2 SYGVNS. The CDR3 sequence is CASSSPGEPYEQYF. The CDR3 DNA is TGTGCCAGCAGCTCTCCCGGGGAGCCCTACGAGCAGTACTTC.

This clone appeared a few times. This rearrangement joins TRBV18 to TRBJ1-1, with D maybe TRBD1 (5 bases). Per germline, CDR1 KGHSH and CDR2 LQKENI. CDR3 length equals 15 residues. The V gene lost 3 bases and the J gene lost 4 bases, with 15 bases spanning the gap. For the CDR3, the DNA is TGTGCCAGCTCACCGCTTGACAGCGGGGGCACTGAAGCTTTCTTT. Its protein is CASSPLDSGGTEAFF.

V and J are TRBV20-1 and TRBJ2-3; D remains ambiguous. This CDR3 region has 13 residues. Deletions cut 3 bases from V and 1 base from J, with 8 bases between. Germline CDR1 DFQATT, CDR2 SNEGSKA (reference sequence). The CDR3 loop is CSASFLRTDTQYF. In DNA, the CDR3 is TGCAGTGCTAGTTTTCTCCGCACAGATACGCAGTATTTT.

The chain employs TRBV9 and TRBJ1-1, with unresolved D. The length of the CDR3 is 15 residues. Germline-derived CDR1 and CDR2 are SGDLS and YYNGEE. V was cut by 3 bases and J by 5 bases, with 17 bases left in between. CDR3 sequence (DNA): TGTGCCAGCAGCGCCCAGCCAGTCACGGGGACTGAAGCTTTCTTT. This gives the protein CASSAQPVTGTEAFF.

The chain has TRBV19 and TRBJ2-7; 7 bases are a match to TRBD1. Germline CDR1 and CDR2: LNHDA and SQIVND (reference sequence). The length of the CDR3 is 14 residues. V lost 4 bases and J lost 2; bases outside the gene matches: 5. The CDR3 is CASSNPGQTYEQYF. Here the CDR3 DNA reads TGTGCCAGTAGTAACCCGGGACAGACCTACGAGCAGTACTTC.

This clone was seen a few times. The chain links TRBV18 to TRBJ1-3; 10 bases fit TRBD1. Germline trimming cut 2 bases from V and 1 base from J; bases unmatched to any gene: 2. The germline V gene encodes CDR1 KGHSH and CDR2 LQKENI. The CDR3 extends over 16 amino acids. CDR3 DNA sequence: TGTGCCAGCTCACCAGGGACAGGGGTATCTGGAAACACCATATATTTT. Amino acids: CASSPGTGVSGNTIYF.

The chain carries TRBV5-1 and TRBJ1-1, with D perhaps TRBD1 (5 bases). Per the germline V gene, CDR1 is SGHRS and CDR2 is YFSETQ. The CDR3 sequence is 13 residues long. Trimming shortened V by 5 bases and J by 2 bases, and 10 bases separated the two germline ends. DNA of the CDR3: TGCGCCAGCAGTAAGGGGTCCAACACTGAAGCTTTCTTT. Amino acid sequence: CASSKGSNTEAFF.

This chain's CDR3 is CASSLDYNRPYTF. Written as DNA, the CDR3 is TGTGCCAGCAGTTTAGACTACAACCGTCCTTACACCTTC. The rearrangement links TRBV28 to TRBJ1-2; D is undetermined. V gave up 2 bases and J gave up 11 bases, with 15 bases separating them. Germline CDR1 reads MDHEN; CDR2 reads SYDVKM. The CDR3 consists of 13 residues.

This clone has just a few counts. The chain joins TRBV6-1 to TRBJ1-2; 10 bases map to TRBD1. V dropped 1 base and J dropped 4; count of bases not matched to a gene: 6. CDR1 is MNHNS and CDR2 is SASEGT in the germline V gene. The CDR3 has 16 amino acids. In DNA, the CDR3 is TGTGCCAGCAGTGAAGAGACAGGGGGCGCGGGCTATGGCTACACCTTC. Amino acid sequence: CASSEETGGAGYGYTF.

The rearrangement joins TRBV19 to TRBJ2-1; 14 bases are a match to TRBD2. This CDR3 spans 16 amino acids. CDR1 is LNHDA and CDR2 is SQIVND in the germline V gene (reference sequence). V dropped 6 bases and J dropped 4; count of bases not matched to a gene: 5. CDR3 amino acids: CASSGLAGGAYNEQFF. The CDR3 nucleotides are TGTGCCAGTAGCGGACTAGCGGGGGGCGCTTACAATGAGCAGTTCTTC.

The chain carries TRBV6-5 and TRBJ1-6; D is unclear. The CDR3 length is 13 residues. V was clipped by 5 bases and J by 7 bases, with 9 bases between them. CDR1 is MNHEY and CDR2 is SVGAGI in the germline V gene. The CDR3 DNA follows: TGTGCCAGCAGTAGTACCCAGAATTCACCCCTCCACTTT. Residues: CASSSTQNSPLHF.

The chain joins TRBV30 to TRBJ1-3, with 8 bases aligning to TRBD1. The CDR3 is made up of 15 amino acids. V was pared by 3 bases and J by 0 bases, with 4 bases of the junction left unmatched. The V gene's germline CDR1 is GTSNPN and CDR2 SVGIG (reference sequence). In DNA form, the CDR3 reads TGTGCCTGGAGCCACGGGACAGGCTCTGGAAACACCATATATTTT. Residues: CAWSHGTGSGNTIYF.